The T cell receptor beta chain under discussion was sequenced for a study of blood T cell repertoires in COVID-19. Here immunoSEQ multiplex PCR was the method, and the copy in TCRdb shows in-frame clones only, minus some. The table lists roughly 170,000 clones, approximately 80% of them singletons. The source of this sequence is a man aged 45-60 years who had recovered from COVID-19. The sequenced sample consisted of PBMCs or T cells enriched from blood (not recorded which).

The CDR3 sequence is CSASSGPRGKRYEQYF. For the CDR3, the DNA is TGCAGTGCTAGTAGTGGCCCCAGGGGCAAGCGCTACGAGCAGTACTTC. The rearrangement links TRBV20-1 to TRBJ2-7; D may be TRBD1 (6 bases). Between the trimmed V and J ends, which lost 3 bases and 3 bases, there was a span of 21 bases. The CDR3 is 16 amino acids. Germline lookup yields CDR1 DFQATT and CDR2 SNEGSKA (reference sequence).